This T cell receptor beta chain was sequenced for a study of T cell changes during pregnancy in multiple sclerosis. Sequencing was performed with immunoSEQ multiplex PCR; in TCRdb, only in-frame clones are kept and a portion is missing. The sample yields tens of thousands of clones, nearly 95% seen once. Trimming cost V 2 bases and J 7 bases; bases outside gene matches: 8. This CDR3 spans 15 amino acids. The germline V gene encodes CDR1 MDHEN and CDR2 SYDVKM. The sequence was collected from a female donor with multiple sclerosis, enrolled in a pregnancy study. Sequenced material: peripheral blood, taken in the second trimester of pregnancy. The chain carries TRBV28 and TRBJ1-1, with 9 bases matching TRBD1. As DNA, the CDR3 is TGTGCCAGCAGTTTACCCGGGACAGGGATAAATGAAGCTTTCTTT. Protein: CASSLPGTGINEAFF.